This T cell receptor beta chain stems from a study of T cells in Graves' hyperthyroidism and ophthalmopathy. General observations from the study: A model of 13 V-J features distinguished ophthalmopathy from stable hyperthyroidism.

Trimming left V 1 base short and J 2 bases short, with 11 bases between. CDR1 is SGHAT, CDR2 FQNNGV, per germline. The CDR3 consists of 15 residues. On this clonotype: Antigen: not known.

RNA transcripts were the template for amplifying TCR beta CDR3 regions. The study used the HTBI primer set for a first-round RT-PCR of the TCR CDR3. TCRdb re-derived calls from the multiplex PCR reads in MiXCR, one entry per CDR3 protein. The profile shows about 280,000 distinct CDR3 sequences, less than 30% of them singletons. The sample comprised blood. The chain is built from TRBV11-2 and TRBJ2-5; either TRBD1 or TRBD2 may supply D (6 bases each). The source of this sequence is a man between 35 and 55 years old with Graves' hyperthyroidism that later progressed to Graves' ophthalmopathy. In DNA form, the CDR3 reads TGTGCCAGCAGCTTAGTAGGGGGGATACAAGAGACCCAGTACTTC. Translation: CASSLVGGIQETQYF.